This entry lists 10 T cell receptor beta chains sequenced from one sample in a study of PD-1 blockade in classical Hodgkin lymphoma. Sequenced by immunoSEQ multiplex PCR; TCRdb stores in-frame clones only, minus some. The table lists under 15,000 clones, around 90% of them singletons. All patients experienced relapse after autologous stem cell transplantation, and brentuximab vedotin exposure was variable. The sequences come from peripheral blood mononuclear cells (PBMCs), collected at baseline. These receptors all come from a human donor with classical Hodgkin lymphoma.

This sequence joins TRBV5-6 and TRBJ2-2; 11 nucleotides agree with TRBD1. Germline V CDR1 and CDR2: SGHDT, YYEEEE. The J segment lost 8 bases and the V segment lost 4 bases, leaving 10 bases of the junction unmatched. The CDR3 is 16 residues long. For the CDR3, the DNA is TGTGCCAGCAGCACGCGGACAGGGGGCAGATTTGGGGAGCTGTTTTTT. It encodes CASSTRTGGRFGELFF.

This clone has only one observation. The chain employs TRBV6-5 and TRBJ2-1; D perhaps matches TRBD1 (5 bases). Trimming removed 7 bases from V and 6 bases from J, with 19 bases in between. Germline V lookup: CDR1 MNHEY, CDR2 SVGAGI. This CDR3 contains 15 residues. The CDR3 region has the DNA TGTGCCAGCAAAGCAGGGTCCCCCCGTGCCAATGAGCAGTTCTTC. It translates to CASKAGSPRANEQFF.

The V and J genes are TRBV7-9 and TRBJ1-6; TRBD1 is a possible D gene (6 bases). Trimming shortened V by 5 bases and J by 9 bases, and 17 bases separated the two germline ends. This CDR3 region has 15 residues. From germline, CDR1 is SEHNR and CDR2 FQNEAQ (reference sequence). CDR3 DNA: TGTGCCAGCAGCGCCAACAGGGAGCGTGGTTCACCCCTCCACTTT. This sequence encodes CASSANRERGSPLHF.

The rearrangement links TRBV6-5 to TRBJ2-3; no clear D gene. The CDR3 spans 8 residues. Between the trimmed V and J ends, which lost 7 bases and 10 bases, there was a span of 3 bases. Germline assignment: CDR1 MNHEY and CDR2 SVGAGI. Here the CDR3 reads CASTAQYF. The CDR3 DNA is TGTGCCAGCACCGCGCAGTATTTT.

CDR3 in DNA: TGTGCCATCAGTGCGTCGGGAGCGACTAATGAAAAACTGTTTTTT. Its translation: CAISASGATNEKLFF. The chain links TRBV10-3 to TRBJ1-4; no reliable D call. Germline CDR1 ENHRY, CDR2 SYGVKD. V was pared by 4 bases and J by 2 bases, with 11 bases between. The CDR3 is made up of 15 amino acids.

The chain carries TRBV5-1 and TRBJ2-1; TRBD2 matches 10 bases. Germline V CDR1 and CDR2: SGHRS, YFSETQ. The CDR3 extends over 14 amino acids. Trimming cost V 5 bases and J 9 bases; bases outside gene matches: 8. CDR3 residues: CASSRSGGAREQFF. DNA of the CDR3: TGCGCCAGCAGTAGAAGCGGGGGGGCCCGTGAGCAGTTCTTC.

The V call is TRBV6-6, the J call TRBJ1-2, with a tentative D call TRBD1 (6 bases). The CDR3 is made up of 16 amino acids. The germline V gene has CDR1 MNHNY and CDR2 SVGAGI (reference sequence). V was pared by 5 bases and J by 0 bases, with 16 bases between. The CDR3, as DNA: TGTGCCAGCAGTCCATCCGGGACACAGACTAACTATGGCTACACCTTC. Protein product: CASSPSGTQTNYGYTF.

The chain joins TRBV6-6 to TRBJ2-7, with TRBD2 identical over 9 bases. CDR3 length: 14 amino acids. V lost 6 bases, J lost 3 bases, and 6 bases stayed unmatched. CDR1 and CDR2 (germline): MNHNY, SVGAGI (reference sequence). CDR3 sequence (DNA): TGTGCCAGCAGAACCGGGACTAGCCTCTACGAGCAGTACTTC. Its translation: CASRTGTSLYEQYF.

CDR3: CASSLSGGELFF. Written as DNA, the CDR3 is TGCGCCAGCAGCCTCTCAGGTGGGGAGCTGTTTTTT. The V gene is TRBV4-1, the J gene TRBJ2-2; no clear D. Germline V lookup: CDR1 MGHRA, CDR2 YSYEKL. CDR3 length: 12 residues. V was clipped by 4 bases and J by 8 bases, with 8 bases between them.

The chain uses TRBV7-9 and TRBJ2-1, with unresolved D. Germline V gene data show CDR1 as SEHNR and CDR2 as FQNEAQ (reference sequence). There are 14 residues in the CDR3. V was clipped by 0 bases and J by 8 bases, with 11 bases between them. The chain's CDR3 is CASSLAPLVDEQFF. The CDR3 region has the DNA TGTGCCAGCAGCTTAGCACCGTTGGTCGATGAGCAGTTCTTC.